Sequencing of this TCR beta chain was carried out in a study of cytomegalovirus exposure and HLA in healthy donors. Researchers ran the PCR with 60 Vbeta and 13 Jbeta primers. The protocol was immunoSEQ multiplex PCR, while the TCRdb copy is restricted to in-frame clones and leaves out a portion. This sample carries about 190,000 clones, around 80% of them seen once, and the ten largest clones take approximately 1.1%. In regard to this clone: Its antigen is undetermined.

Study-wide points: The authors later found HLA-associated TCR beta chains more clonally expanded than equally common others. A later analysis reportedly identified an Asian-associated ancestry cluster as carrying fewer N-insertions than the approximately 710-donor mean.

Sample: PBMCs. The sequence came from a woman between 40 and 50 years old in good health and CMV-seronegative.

CDR3 sequence reads: CATLPGASGDTDTQYF. The CDR3 DNA reads TGTGCCACATTACCAGGGGCTAGCGGAGACACAGATACGCAGTATTTT. The chain carries TRBV6-4 and TRBJ2-3; tentatively, D is TRBD2 (7 bases). Germline CDR1 reads MRHNA; CDR2 reads SNTAGT. The CDR3 sequence is 16 residues long. With 10 bases removed from V and 2 bases from J, the gap between germline ends came to 22 bases.